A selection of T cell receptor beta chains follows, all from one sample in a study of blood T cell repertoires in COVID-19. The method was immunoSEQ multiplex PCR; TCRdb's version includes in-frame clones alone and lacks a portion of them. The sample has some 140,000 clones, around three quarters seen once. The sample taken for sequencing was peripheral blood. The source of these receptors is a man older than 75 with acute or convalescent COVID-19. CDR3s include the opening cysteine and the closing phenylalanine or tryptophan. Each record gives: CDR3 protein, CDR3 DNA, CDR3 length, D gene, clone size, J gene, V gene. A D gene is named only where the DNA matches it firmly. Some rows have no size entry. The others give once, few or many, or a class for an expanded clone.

cdr3_aa: CATTGGQDQETQYF
cdr3_nt: TGTGCCACCACAGGGGGACAGGACCAAGAGACCCAGTACTTC
cdr3_length: 14
d_call: TRBD1
clone_size: NA
j_call: TRBJ2-5
v_call: TRBV24-1

cdr3_aa: CASRLQGPSYNSPLHF
cdr3_nt: TGTGCCAGCAGGCTACAGGGGCCGTCCTATAATTCACCCCTCCACTTT
cdr3_length: 16
d_call: TRBD1
clone_size: NA
j_call: TRBJ1-6
v_call: TRBV28

cdr3_aa: CASSQAGEHGYTF
cdr3_nt: TGTGCCAGCAGCCAGGCAGGGGAACATGGCTACACCTTC
cdr3_length: 13
d_call: NA
clone_size: once
j_call: TRBJ1-2
v_call: TRBV3-1/TRBV3-2

cdr3_aa: CASNLQGRNEAFF
cdr3_nt: TGTGCCAGCAATTTGCAGGGTCGTAATGAAGCTTTCTTT
cdr3_length: 13
d_call: NA
clone_size: NA
j_call: TRBJ1-1
v_call: TRBV2

cdr3_aa: CASSNQETQYF
cdr3_nt: TGTGCCAGTAGCAATCAAGAGACCCAGTACTTC
cdr3_length: 11
d_call: NA
clone_size: once
j_call: TRBJ2-5
v_call: TRBV19

cdr3_aa: CASSPRGAYTGELFF
cdr3_nt: TGTGCCAGCAGCCCCAGGGGGGCGTACACCGGGGAGCTGTTTTTT
cdr3_length: 15
d_call: NA
clone_size: NA
j_call: TRBJ2-2
v_call: TRBV11-2

cdr3_aa: CASSFEFEAGELFF
cdr3_nt: TGTGCCAGCAGCTTTGAATTTGAGGCCGGGGAGCTGTTTTTT
cdr3_length: 14
d_call: NA
clone_size: once
j_call: TRBJ2-2
v_call: TRBV7-8

cdr3_aa: CASSKQSGGAAVGELFF
cdr3_nt: TGTGCCAGCAGCAAACAGAGCGGGGGGGCCGCCGTCGGGGAGCTGTTTTTT
cdr3_length: 17
d_call: TRBD2
clone_size: NA
j_call: TRBJ2-2
v_call: TRBV7-8

cdr3_aa: CASSVGQGAGNTIYF
cdr3_nt: TGTGCCAGCAGCGTAGGACAGGGGGCTGGAAACACCATATATTTT
cdr3_length: 15
d_call: TRBD1
clone_size: few
j_call: TRBJ1-3
v_call: TRBV9

cdr3_aa: CASSQAFNEQFF
cdr3_nt: TGTGCCAGCAGCCAGGCCTTCAATGAGCAGTTCTTC
cdr3_length: 12
d_call: NA
clone_size: NA
j_call: TRBJ2-1
v_call: TRBV27

cdr3_aa: CASSYRQGISYEQYF
cdr3_nt: TGTGCCAGCAGTTACCGACAGGGGATCTCCTACGAGCAGTACTTC
cdr3_length: 15
d_call: TRBD1
clone_size: NA
j_call: TRBJ2-7
v_call: TRBV6-2/TRBV6-3

cdr3_aa: CASSPTRGKNIQYF
cdr3_nt: TGTGCCAGCTCACCTACAAGGGGCAAAAACATTCAGTACTTC
cdr3_length: 14
d_call: NA
clone_size: NA
j_call: TRBJ2-4
v_call: TRBV18

cdr3_aa: CASSPGGSDSETQYF
cdr3_nt: TGTGCCAGCAGCCCAGGGGGCTCGGATTCGGAGACCCAGTACTTC
cdr3_length: 15
d_call: TRBD1
clone_size: once
j_call: TRBJ2-5
v_call: TRBV11-3

cdr3_aa: CASSEETTGSTDTQYF
cdr3_nt: TGTGCCAGCAGTGAAGAAACGACAGGGAGCACAGATACGCAGTATTTT
cdr3_length: 16
d_call: TRBD1
clone_size: NA
j_call: TRBJ2-3
v_call: TRBV2

cdr3_aa: CSVKMTGDFGYTF
cdr3_nt: TGCAGCGTTAAAATGACAGGGGATTTTGGCTACACCTTC
cdr3_length: 13
d_call: TRBD1
clone_size: NA
j_call: TRBJ1-2
v_call: TRBV29-1

cdr3_aa: CASRKQTAPEAFF
cdr3_nt: TGTGCCAGCAGGAAACAGACCGCCCCTGAAGCTTTCTTT
cdr3_length: 13
d_call: NA
clone_size: NA
j_call: TRBJ1-1
v_call: TRBV27

cdr3_aa: CAGQLVGRGYTF
cdr3_nt: TGTGCCGGCCAACTTGTGGGGCGCGGCTACACCTTC
cdr3_length: 12
d_call: NA
clone_size: NA
j_call: TRBJ1-2
v_call: TRBV6-5

cdr3_aa: CAAGQEPAYNEQFF
cdr3_nt: TGTGCCGCGGGCCAGGAGCCCGCCTACAATGAGCAGTTCTTC
cdr3_length: 14
d_call: NA
clone_size: NA
j_call: TRBJ2-1
v_call: TRBV7-9

cdr3_aa: CASSPPGGPLYEQYF
cdr3_nt: TGTGCCAGCAGTCCTCCAGGGGGCCCTCTGTACGAGCAGTACTTC
cdr3_length: 15
d_call: TRBD1
clone_size: NA
j_call: TRBJ2-7
v_call: TRBV6-4

cdr3_aa: CASSPWGTEQFF
cdr3_nt: TGTGCCAGCTCACCATGGGGGACAGAGCAGTTCTTC
cdr3_length: 12
d_call: NA
clone_size: NA
j_call: TRBJ2-1
v_call: TRBV18

cdr3_aa: CASSPYRGNTGELFF
cdr3_nt: TGTGCCAGCAGCCCCTACAGGGGGAACACCGGGGAGCTGTTTTTT
cdr3_length: 15
d_call: TRBD1
clone_size: NA
j_call: TRBJ2-2
v_call: TRBV5-4

cdr3_aa: CASSYGTFGSPLHF
cdr3_nt: TGTGCCAGCAGTTACGGCACCTTTGGTTCACCCCTCCACTTT
cdr3_length: 14
d_call: NA
clone_size: many
j_call: TRBJ1-6
v_call: TRBV6-2/TRBV6-3